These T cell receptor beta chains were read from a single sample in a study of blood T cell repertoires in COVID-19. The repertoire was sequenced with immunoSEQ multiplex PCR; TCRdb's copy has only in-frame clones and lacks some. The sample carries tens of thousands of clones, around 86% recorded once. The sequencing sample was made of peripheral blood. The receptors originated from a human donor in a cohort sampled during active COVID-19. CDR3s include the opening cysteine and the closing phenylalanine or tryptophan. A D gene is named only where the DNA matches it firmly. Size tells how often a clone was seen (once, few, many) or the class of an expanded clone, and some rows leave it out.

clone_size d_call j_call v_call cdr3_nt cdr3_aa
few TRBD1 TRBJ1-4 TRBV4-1 TGCGCCAGCAGCCAAGATACAGGGGTGTGGGAAAAACTGTTTTTT CASSQDTGVWEKLFF
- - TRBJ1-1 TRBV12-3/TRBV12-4 TGTGCCAGCAGTTCACGGGGAGAAGCTTTCTTT CASSSRGEAFF
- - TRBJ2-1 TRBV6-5 TGTGCCAGCAAGAAGGGACTTACCTACAATGAGCAGTTCTTC CASKKGLTYNEQFF
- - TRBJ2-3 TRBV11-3 TGTGCCAGCAGCTTAGGGCAGGGTGATACGCAGTATTTT CASSLGQGDTQYF
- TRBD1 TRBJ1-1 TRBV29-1 TGCAGCGTTTCGACAGGGGGCAGATCTGAAGCTTTCTTT CSVSTGGRSEAFF
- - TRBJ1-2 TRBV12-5 TGTGCTAGTGGTTTGTCGGGGAGGCCTCATGGCTACACCTTC CASGLSGRPHGYTF
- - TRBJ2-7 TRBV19 TGTGCCAGTAGCACTGACATGGTCTTGGGCGAGCAGTACTTC CASSTDMVLGEQYF
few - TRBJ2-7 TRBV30 TGTGCCTGGAACTTTTACGAGCAGTACTTC CAWNFYEQYF
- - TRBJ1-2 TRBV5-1 TGCGCCAGCAGCCCCAACAGGGCACAATATGGCTACACCTTC CASSPNRAQYGYTF
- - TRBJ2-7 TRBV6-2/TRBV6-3 TGTGCCAGCAGTCACAACTACGAGCAGTACTTC CASSHNYEQYF
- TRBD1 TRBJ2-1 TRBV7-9 TGTGCCAGCAGCAGGGGACAGTGGAATTCGTACAATGAGCAGTTCTTC CASSRGQWNSYNEQFF
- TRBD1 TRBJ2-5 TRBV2 TGTGCCACCGCAGGACAGGGTGGAGAGACCCAGTACTTC CATAGQGGETQYF
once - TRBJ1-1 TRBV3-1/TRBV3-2 TGTGCCAGCAGCCAAGGACAGGCGCCCATGAACACTGAAGCTTTCTTT CASSQGQAPMNTEAFF
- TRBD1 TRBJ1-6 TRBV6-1 TGTGCCAGCAGTGGTCAGACAGGGGGCAAGAATTCACCCCTCCACTTT CASSGQTGGKNSPLHF
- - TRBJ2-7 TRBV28 TGTGCCAGCAGTGATACAGGGTTTCGCGAGCAGTACTTC CASSDTGFREQYF
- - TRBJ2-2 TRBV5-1 TGCGCCAGCAGCTTGGACATCGCCGGGGAGCTGTTTTTT CASSLDIAGELFF
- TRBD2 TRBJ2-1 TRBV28 TGTGCCAGCAGACTCCCCGGGGGGTACAATGAGCAGTTCTTC CASRLPGGYNEQFF
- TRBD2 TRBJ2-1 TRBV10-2 TGCGCCAGCAGTAACATGGGCGGGAGGAGCTACTACAATGAGCAGTTCTTC CASSNMGGRSYYNEQFF
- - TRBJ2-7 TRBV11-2 TGTGCCAGCAGCTTTGGGGGGAAAGGCTACGAGCAGTACTTC CASSFGGKGYEQYF
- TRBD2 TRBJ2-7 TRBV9 TGTGCCAGCAGCGTAGACCCTAGCGGAACCTACGAGCAGTACTTC CASSVDPSGTYEQYF
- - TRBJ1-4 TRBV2 TGTGCCAGCAACTCTGGTCCGGGACGGGAGAATGAAAAACTGTTTTTT CASNSGPGRENEKLFF
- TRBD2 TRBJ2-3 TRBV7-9 TGTGCCAGCAGCCCAAGACTAGCGGGGATCACAGATACGCAGTATTTT CASSPRLAGITDTQYF
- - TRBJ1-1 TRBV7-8 TGTGCCAGCAGCCAAACATTGGTGAACACTGAAGCTTTCTTT CASSQTLVNTEAFF
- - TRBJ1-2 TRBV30 TGTGCCTGGAGCCCCAGGGGAGCTAACTATGGCTACACCTTC CAWSPRGANYGYTF
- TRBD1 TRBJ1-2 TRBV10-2 TGCGCCAGCAGAGATACAGGGGGTCTTAGAAACTATGGCTACACCTTC CASRDTGGLRNYGYTF
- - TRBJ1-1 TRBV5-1 TGCGCCAGCAGCGATACGTGGGGGGACACTGAAGCTTTCTTT CASSDTWGDTEAFF
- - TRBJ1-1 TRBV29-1 TGCAGCGTGGCGGACTTAAACACTGAAGCTTTCTTT CSVADLNTEAFF
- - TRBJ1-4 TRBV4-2 TGTGCCAGCAGCCAATTCCGCAGCGCAACTAATGAAAAACTGTTTTTT CASSQFRSATNEKLFF
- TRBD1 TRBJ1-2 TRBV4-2 TGTGCCAGCAGCCAAGCGGACAGGGGCTATGGCTACACCTTC CASSQADRGYGYTF
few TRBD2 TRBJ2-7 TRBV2 TGTGCCAGCAGTGTGACTAGCGGAGAACCGTCCTCCCCCGAGCAGTACTTC CASSVTSGEPSSPEQYF
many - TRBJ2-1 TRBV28 TGTGCCAGCAGCGACCTGACTAGCTACAATGAGCAGTTCTTC CASSDLTSYNEQFF
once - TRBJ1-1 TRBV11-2 TGTGCCAGCAGCTTAGGGGGGGTCACTGAAGCTTTCTTT CASSLGGVTEAFF
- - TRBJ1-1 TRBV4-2 TGTGCCAGCAGCCAAGACTTGACAGGAGTGATGAACACTGAAGCTTTCTTT CASSQDLTGVMNTEAFF
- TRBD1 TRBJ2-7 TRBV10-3 TGTGCCATCAGTGAGGACAGGGGGTTTCGCTACGAGCAGTACTTC CAISEDRGFRYEQYF
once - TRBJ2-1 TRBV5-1 TGCGCCAGCAGCTTGTTCGGGGGCTCCTACAATGAGCAGTTCTTC CASSLFGGSYNEQFF
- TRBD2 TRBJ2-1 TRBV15 TGTGCCACCAGCAGAGATTCTAGCGGGGTCAATGAGCAGTTCTTC CATSRDSSGVNEQFF
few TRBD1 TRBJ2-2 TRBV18 TGTGCCAGCACACGGACAGGGGGCGACACCGGGGAGCTGTTTTTT CASTRTGGDTGELFF
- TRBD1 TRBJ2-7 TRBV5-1 TGCGCCAGCAGCTTGGGACAATACGGGACAGTCTACGAGCAGTACTTC CASSLGQYGTVYEQYF
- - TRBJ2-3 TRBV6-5 TGTGCCAGCAGTTACGGACTACGCACAGATACGCAGTATTTT CASSYGLRTDTQYF
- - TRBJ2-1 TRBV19 TGTGCCAGTAGTATTGCGACTGCTTCCTACAATGAGCAGTTCTTC CASSIATASYNEQFF
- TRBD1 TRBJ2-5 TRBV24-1 TGTGCCACCGGATCAGGGACAGCGGAGACCCAGTACTTC CATGSGTAETQYF
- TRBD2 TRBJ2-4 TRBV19 TGTGCCAGTAGTATTGCGGGGGTAGCCAAAAACATTCAGTACTTC CASSIAGVAKNIQYF